The 23 T cell receptor beta chains below come from one sample, sequenced in a study of early T cells in non-severe SARS-CoV-2 infection (dated by TCRdb to the early 2020s). Receptor amplification or capture employed 5' RACE. Instrument used: NextSeq 500. The public reads were run again by TCRdb, first through fastp at Q25 and then through MiXCR, and only productive beta chains were kept. When rows share a CDR3 protein, they turn into one entry using the most common DNA and genes. This sample holds about 68,000 distinct CDR3 sequences; roughly an eighth were observed only once. More than 1.5% of the sample comes from the top ten. Specimen: whole blood. The source of these receptors is an adult who was a healthcare worker with PCR-confirmed SARS-CoV-2 infection or an uninfected control (not recorded which).

This clonotype was counted only a few times. This chain joins TRBV14 and TRBJ1-1; a weak D match, TRBD1 (5 bases). V lost 2 bases and J lost 5, with 18 bases in between. This CDR3 contains 16 residues. The V gene's germline CDR1 is SGHDN and CDR2 FVKESK. The CDR3 DNA follows: TGTGCCAGCAGCCAAATGGGGGATGCGAGGAAAACTGAAGCTTTCTTT. Residues: CASSQMGDARKTEAFF.

This clonotype was detected many times. V gene TRBV12-3 or TRBV12-4 combines with J gene TRBJ1-3; D uncertain. V dropped 4 bases and J dropped 3 bases, with 7 bases sitting between them. The CDR3 length is 13 residues. DNA for the CDR3: TGTGCCAGCAGTTCACTACTTGGAAACACCATATATTTT. This codes for CASSSLLGNTIYF.

There are many counts of this clonotype. The chain joins TRBV20-1 to TRBJ2-3, with TRBD1 matching 10 bases. CDR3 length equals 16 residues. Trimming removed 0 bases from V and 2 bases from J; junction bases left unmatched: 5. The germline CDR1 and CDR2 sequences are DFQATT and SNEGSKA (reference sequence). The CDR3 is CSARDPGTGVTDTQYF. CDR3 nucleotide sequence: TGCAGTGCTAGAGACCCTGGGACAGGGGTCACAGATACGCAGTATTTT.

This clonotype came up many times. V gene TRBV7-8 combines with J gene TRBJ2-2; the match to TRBD2 covers 15 bases. The ends lost 5 bases at V and 5 bases at J; junction bases unmatched: 9. Germline CDR1 reads SGHVS; CDR2 reads FQNEAQ. CDR3 length: 18 amino acids. The CDR3 DNA is TGTGCCAGCAGCCGGACTAGCGGGGGGGCCGGAGTTACCGGGGAGCTGTTTTTT. This codes for CASSRTSGGAGVTGELFF.

This clonotype was seen many times. This rearrangement joins TRBV2 to TRBJ2-5, with 7 bases lining up with TRBD1. The length of the CDR3 is 13 residues. Germline V gives CDR1 SNHLY, CDR2 FYNNEI. V gave up 5 bases and J gave up 4 bases; unmatched junction bases: 4. CDR3 residues: CASSYRGVETQYF. The CDR3 DNA reads as TGTGCCAGCAGTTACAGGGGCGTAGAGACCCAGTACTTC.

This clonotype was recorded a few times. The V and J genes are TRBV18 and TRBJ1-1; the match to TRBD1 covers 7 bases. Germline assignment: CDR1 KGHSH and CDR2 LQKENI. After removal of 6 bases from V and 8 bases from J, the junction contained 12 bases not matched to a gene. The CDR3 is made up of 14 amino acids. The CDR3 DNA reads as TGTGCCAGCTCCCTTCAGGGGGGACAGCTCGAAGCTTTCTTT. This translates into CASSLQGGQLEAFF. Full variable domain (remainder filled in from reference TRBV18 and TRBJ1-1): NAGVMQNPRHLVRRRGQEARLRCSPMKGHSHVYWYRQLPEEGLKFMVYLQKENIIDESGMPKERFSAEFPKEGPSILRIQQVVRGDSAAYFCASSLQGGQLEAFFGQGTRLTVV.

This clonotype was counted ten times or more. The V call is TRBV13, the J call TRBJ2-3; possibly TRBD1 for D (5 bases). The CDR3 has 14 amino acids. Germline V lookup: CDR1 PRHDT, CDR2 FYEKMQ (reference sequence). V was trimmed by 1 base and J by 2 bases, leaving 7 bases between them. DNA of the CDR3: TGTGCCAGCAGCTTAGCAGGGAACACAGATACGCAGTATTTT. This encodes CASSLAGNTDTQYF.

This clonotype was recorded many times. The chain combines TRBV12-3 or TRBV12-4 with TRBJ2-1, with 9 nucleotides matching TRBD2. The V gene end was trimmed by 3 bases and the J gene end by 8 bases; junction bases not matched to a gene: 14. The CDR3 runs 17 residues. The CDR3 region has the DNA TGTGCCAGCAGTTTCCTCACGGGGCTAGCGGGGCGGGATGAGCAGTTCTTC. It is translated as CASSFLTGLAGRDEQFF.

This clonotype was picked up a small number of times. The genes are TRBV7-8 and TRBJ2-3, with 8 bases matching TRBD1. V lost 5 bases to trimming and J lost 0 bases; unmatched junction nucleotides: 4. Germline CDR1 is SGHVS and CDR2 is FQNEAQ. The CDR3 has 15 residues. For the CDR3, the DNA is TGTGCCAGCAGCGCCGGACAGGGAAGCACAGATACGCAGTATTTT. Protein: CASSAGQGSTDTQYF.

This clonotype was seen only a few times. This sequence joins TRBV6-5 and TRBJ1-2; the D is unclear. This CDR3 comprises 11 residues. Germline V gives CDR1 MNHEY, CDR2 SVGAGI. Trimming stripped 6 bases from V and 4 bases from J, with 6 bases between. The CDR3 region is CASRDGYGYTF. DNA for the CDR3: TGTGCCAGCAGGGACGGCTATGGCTACACCTTC.

This clonotype was detected only a few times. This chain uses TRBV12-3 or TRBV12-4 with TRBJ1-1; TRBD1 agrees at 9 bases. The CDR3 runs 14 residues. The J segment lost 4 bases and the V segment lost 6 bases, leaving 6 bases of the junction unmatched. This CDR3 reads CASSQDRGFTEAFF. Written as DNA, the CDR3 is TGTGCCAGCAGCCAGGACAGGGGTTTCACTGAAGCTTTCTTT.

This rearrangement joins TRBV11-3 to TRBJ2-1, with a possible D match to TRBD2 (5 bases). The CDR3 extends over 14 amino acids. Germline V gene lookup returns CDR1 SGHNT and CDR2 YENEEA. V was clipped by 1 base and J by 6 bases, with 10 bases between them. DNA for the CDR3: TGTGCCAGCAGCTTAGCTCGGGGTAGCAATGAGCAGTTCTTC. It translates to CASSLARGSNEQFF.

The chain recombines TRBV3-1 with TRBJ2-3; no clear D. Germline V gene sequence: CDR1 LGHDT, CDR2 YNNKEL (reference sequence). The CDR3 is 13 residues long. Trimming pared 7 bases from V and 4 bases from J, leaving 12 bases between. The CDR3 loop reads CASTPPASDTQYF. The DNA for the CDR3 is TGTGCCAGCACCCCCCCGGCTTCAGATACGCAGTATTTT.

In its sample, this clonotype was seen a few times. The genes are TRBV7-9 and TRBJ2-1; 10 nucleotides line up with TRBD2. The junction had 10 bases not matched to a gene; V was cut back by 5 bases and J by 6 bases. The CDR3 contains 16 residues. Germline CDR1 is SEHNR and CDR2 is FQNEAQ (reference sequence). Written as DNA, the CDR3 is TGTGCCAGCAGCCACCGACTAAGCGGGGGGGTCAATGAGCAGTTCTTC. It yields the protein CASSHRLSGGVNEQFF.

This clonotype was seen ten or more times. The CDR3 nucleotides are TGTGCCAGCAGCTTCCCGGGGACCATGGACCCATCGGGCACAGATACGCAGTATTTT. Amino acids: CASSFPGTMDPSGTDTQYF. This chain links TRBV5-8 with TRBJ2-3; D possibly uses TRBD1 or TRBD2 (5 bases each). The CDR3 spans 19 residues. The ends were cut back, 2 bases at V and 1 base at J, with 23 bases in the middle. Per germline, CDR1 SGHTS and CDR2 YDEGEE.

In its sample, this clonotype was seen a few times. The gene calls are TRBV10-3 and TRBJ1-5, with 7 bases that match TRBD1. In germline, CDR1 is ENHRY, CDR2 SYGVKD. The length of the CDR3 is 15 residues. The trim removed 6 bases at V and 2 bases at J, leaving 7 bases unmatched. The CDR3 DNA reads as TGTGCCATCAGCAAGCAGGGGGATGGCAATCAGCCCCAGCATTTT. Its translation: CAISKQGDGNQPQHF.

This clonotype was seen repeatedly, ten times or more. The V and J genes are TRBV7-8 and TRBJ2-1, with D possibly being TRBD2 (5 bases). CDR3 length: 15 amino acids. Trimming stripped 0 bases from V and 10 bases from J, with 16 bases between. Germline V CDR1 and CDR2: SGHVS, FQNEAQ. The DNA for the CDR3 is TGTGCCAGCAGCTTAGCGGTGGTTTCGGGGAGCGAGCAGTTCTTC. This codes for CASSLAVVSGSEQFF. The full variable domain, with the rest looked up from reference TRBV7-8 and TRBJ2-1, is GAGVSQSPRYKVAKRGQDVALRCDPISGHVSLFWYQQALGQGPEFLTYFQNEAQLDKSGLPSDRFFAERPEGSVSTLKIQRTQQEDSAVYLCASSLAVVSGSEQFFGPGTRLTVL.

At least ten counts were recorded for this clonotype. The V call is TRBV12-3 or TRBV12-4, the J call TRBJ1-5; no definite D call. The V and J ends lost 3 bases and 2 bases respectively, with 2 bases between them. The length of the CDR3 is 12 residues. The CDR3 DNA sequence: TGTGCCAGCAGTTTTGGCAATCAGCCCCAGCATTTT. This gives the protein CASSFGNQPQHF.

The table lists this clonotype with a few counts. The chain carries TRBV7-8 and TRBJ2-7; D remains ambiguous. This CDR3 comprises 13 residues. CDR1 and CDR2 from the germline V gene are SGHVS and FQNEAQ. Trimming removed 0 bases from V and 4 bases from J, with 7 bases in between. Here the CDR3 DNA reads TGTGCCAGCAGCTTAGCGGCTGGATACGAGCAGTACTTC. This codes for CASSLAAGYEQYF.

The gene calls are TRBV4-1 and TRBJ2-7, with D possibly being TRBD1 (6 bases). CDR1 and CDR2 (germline): MGHRA, YSYEKL. This CDR3 comprises 15 residues. Trimming removed 0 bases at V and 2 bases at J, with 11 bases between. CDR3 loop: CASSQDRQEPYEQYF. CDR3 sequence (DNA): TGCGCCAGCAGCCAAGACCGACAGGAACCCTACGAGCAGTACTTC.

The V gene is TRBV12-3 or TRBV12-4, the J gene TRBJ1-1; D unresolved. Trimming cost V 3 bases and J 2 bases, with 7 bases left between them. The CDR3 consists of 13 residues. CDR3 sequence: CASSFSPNTEAFF. In DNA, the CDR3 is TGTGCCAGCAGTTTTTCGCCCAACACTGAAGCTTTCTTT.

This clonotype has at least ten counts. The V gene is TRBV6-6, the J gene TRBJ1-6, with D unclear. In germline, CDR1 is MNHNY, CDR2 SVGAGI (reference sequence). The germline V and J ends were trimmed by 5 bases and 10 bases, with 21 bases remaining between them. This CDR3 is 16 amino acids long. CDR3 protein: CASSNGGRRLESPLHF. CDR3 in DNA: TGTGCCAGCAGTAACGGAGGGCGGCGCCTTGAGTCACCCCTCCACTTT.

A single count supports this clonotype. This rearrangement joins TRBV12-5 to TRBJ2-3; D unresolved. CDR3 length equals 14 residues. V was clipped by 1 base and J by 5 bases, with 10 bases between them. Germline V lookup: CDR1 LGHNT, CDR2 FRNRAP. The CDR3 loop reads CASGLGTWGDTQYF. DNA for the CDR3: TGTGCTAGTGGTTTGGGTACGTGGGGAGATACGCAGTATTTT.